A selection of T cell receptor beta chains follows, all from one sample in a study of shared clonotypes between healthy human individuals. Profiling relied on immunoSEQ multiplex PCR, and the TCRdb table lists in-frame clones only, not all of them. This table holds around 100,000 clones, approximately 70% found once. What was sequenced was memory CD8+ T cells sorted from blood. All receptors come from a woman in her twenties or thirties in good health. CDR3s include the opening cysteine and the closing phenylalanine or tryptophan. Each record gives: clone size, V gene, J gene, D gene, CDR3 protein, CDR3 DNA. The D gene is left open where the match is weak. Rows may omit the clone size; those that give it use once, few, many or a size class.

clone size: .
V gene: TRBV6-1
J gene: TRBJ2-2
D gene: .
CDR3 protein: CASSEGWETGELFF
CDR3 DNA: TGTGCCAGCAGTGAAGGATGGGAAACCGGGGAGCTGTTTTTT

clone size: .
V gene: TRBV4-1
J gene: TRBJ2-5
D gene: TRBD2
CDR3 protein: CASSQDSASGNGETQYF
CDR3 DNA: TGCGCCAGCAGCCAAGATAGTGCTAGCGGGAATGGTGAGACCCAGTACTTC

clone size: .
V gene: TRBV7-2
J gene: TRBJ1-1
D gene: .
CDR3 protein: CASSFRGTMNTEAFF
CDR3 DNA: TGTGCCAGCAGCTTTAGGGGAACCATGAACACTGAAGCTTTCTTT

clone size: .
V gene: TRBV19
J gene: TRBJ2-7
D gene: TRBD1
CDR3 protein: CASTLGGQGFSEQYF
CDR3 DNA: TGTGCCAGTACCCTAGGAGGACAGGGGTTTAGCGAGCAGTACTTC

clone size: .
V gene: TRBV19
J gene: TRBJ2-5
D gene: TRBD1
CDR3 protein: CASSIQGAQETQYF
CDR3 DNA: TGTGCCAGTAGTATACAGGGGGCGCAAGAGACCCAGTACTTC

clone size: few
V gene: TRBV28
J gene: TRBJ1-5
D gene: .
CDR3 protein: CASSLPAWPQHF
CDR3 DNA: TGTGCCAGCAGTTTGCCCGCGTGGCCCCAGCATTTT

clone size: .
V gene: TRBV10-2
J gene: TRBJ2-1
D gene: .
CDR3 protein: CASSGSTGYNEQFF
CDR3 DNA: TGCGCCAGCAGTGGATCGACAGGTTACAATGAGCAGTTCTTC

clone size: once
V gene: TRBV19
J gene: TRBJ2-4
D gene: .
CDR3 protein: CASSTYKLAKNIQYF
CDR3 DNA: TGTGCCAGTAGTACCTACAAGCTAGCCAAAAACATTCAGTACTTC

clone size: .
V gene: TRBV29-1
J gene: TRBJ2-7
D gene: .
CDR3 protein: CSVVQENSYEQYF
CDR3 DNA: TGCAGCGTTGTCCAGGAAAACTCCTACGAGCAGTACTTC

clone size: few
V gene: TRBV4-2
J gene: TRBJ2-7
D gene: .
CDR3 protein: CASSQEGAEGYEQYF
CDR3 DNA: TGTGCCAGCAGCCAAGAAGGAGCGGAGGGGTACGAGCAGTACTTC

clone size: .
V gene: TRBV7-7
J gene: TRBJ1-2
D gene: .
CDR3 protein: CASPDTNYGYTF
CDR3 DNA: TGTGCCAGCCCGGATACAAACTATGGCTACACCTTC

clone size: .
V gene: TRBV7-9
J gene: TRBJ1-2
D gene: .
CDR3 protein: CASSLELGRPVYGYTF
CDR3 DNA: TGTGCCAGCAGCTTAGAATTGGGGCGACCGGTCTATGGCTACACCTTC

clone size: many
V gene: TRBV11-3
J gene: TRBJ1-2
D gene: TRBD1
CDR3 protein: CASSVGQGGYGYTF
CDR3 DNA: TGTGCCAGCAGCGTCGGACAGGGAGGCTATGGCTACACCTTC

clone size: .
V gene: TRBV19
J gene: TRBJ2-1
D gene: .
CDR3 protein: CASSIGSGGGPGNEQFF
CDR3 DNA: TGTGCCAGTAGTATAGGTTCGGGCGGTGGGCCGGGCAATGAGCAGTTCTTC

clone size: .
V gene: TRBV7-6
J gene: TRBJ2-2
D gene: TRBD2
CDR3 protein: CASSLLSGSGELFF
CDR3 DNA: TGTGCCAGCAGCTTACTTAGCGGGAGCGGGGAGCTGTTTTTT

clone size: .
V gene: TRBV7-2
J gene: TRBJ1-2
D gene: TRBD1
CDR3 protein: CASSFSGTGGAVYGYTF
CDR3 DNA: TGTGCCAGCAGCTTTAGCGGGACAGGGGGCGCCGTCTATGGCTACACCTTC

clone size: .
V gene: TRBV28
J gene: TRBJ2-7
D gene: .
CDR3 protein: CASSPSGPTKSYEQYF
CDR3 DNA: TGTGCCAGCAGTCCAAGCGGTCCTACTAAATCCTACGAGCAGTACTTC

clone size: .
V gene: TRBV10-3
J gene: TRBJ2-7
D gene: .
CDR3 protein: CAISESTVGRTREQYF
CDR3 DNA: TGTGCCATCAGTGAGTCGACTGTTGGGAGGACCAGGGAGCAGTACTTC

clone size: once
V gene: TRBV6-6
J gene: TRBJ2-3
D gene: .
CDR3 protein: CASSEGGSTDTQYF
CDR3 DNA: TGTGCCAGCAGTGAGGGGGGGTCCACAGATACGCAGTATTTT

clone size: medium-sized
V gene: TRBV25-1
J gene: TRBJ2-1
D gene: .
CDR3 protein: CASSVYNEQFF
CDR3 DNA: TGTGCCAGCAGTGTATACAATGAGCAGTTCTTC

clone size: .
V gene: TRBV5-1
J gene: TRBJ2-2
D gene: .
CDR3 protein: CASSFVASVTGELFF
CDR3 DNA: TGCGCCAGCAGCTTCGTGGCTTCTGTGACCGGGGAGCTGTTTTTT

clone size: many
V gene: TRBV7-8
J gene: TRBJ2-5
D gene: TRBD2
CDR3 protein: CASSLEGLVGLAGEGQETQYF
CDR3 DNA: TGTGCCAGCAGCTTAGAGGGGTTGGTGGGACTAGCGGGAGAAGGGCAAGAGACCCAGTACTTC

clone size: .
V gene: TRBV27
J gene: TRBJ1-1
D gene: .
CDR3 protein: CASSPLSQMGTEAFF
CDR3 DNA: TGTGCCAGCAGTCCCTTGAGCCAGATGGGGACTGAAGCTTTCTTT

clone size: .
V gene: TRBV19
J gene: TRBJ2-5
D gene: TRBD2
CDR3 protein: CASSNRLAVGKETQYF
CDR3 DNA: TGTGCCAGTAGTAACAGACTAGCGGTCGGGAAAGAGACCCAGTACTTC

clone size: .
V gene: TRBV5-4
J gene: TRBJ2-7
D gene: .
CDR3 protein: CASSVDDRSYEQYF
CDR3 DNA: TGTGCCAGCAGCGTCGATGACAGGTCCTACGAGCAGTACTTC

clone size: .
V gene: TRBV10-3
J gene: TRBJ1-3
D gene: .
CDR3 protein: CAISERRSGNTIYF
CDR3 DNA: TGTGCCATCAGTGAGCGGCGCTCTGGAAACACCATATATTTT

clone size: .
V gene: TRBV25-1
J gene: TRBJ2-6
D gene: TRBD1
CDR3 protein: CASSVQGALEGANVLTF
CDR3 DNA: TGTGCCAGCAGTGTCCAGGGGGCCCTAGAGGGGGCCAACGTCCTGACTTTC

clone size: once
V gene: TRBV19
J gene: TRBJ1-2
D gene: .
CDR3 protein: CASTGEGFGYGYTF
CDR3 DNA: TGTGCCAGTACCGGGGAGGGGTTCGGCTATGGCTACACCTTC

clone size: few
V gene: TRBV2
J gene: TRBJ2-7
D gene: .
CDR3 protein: CASKWTDEQYF
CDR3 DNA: TGTGCCAGCAAATGGACGGACGAGCAGTACTTC

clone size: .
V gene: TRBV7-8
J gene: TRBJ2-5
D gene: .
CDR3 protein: CASSLSNYRLLGETQYF
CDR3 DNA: TGTGCCAGCAGCTTGTCGAATTACAGGCTCCTAGGGGAGACCCAGTACTTC

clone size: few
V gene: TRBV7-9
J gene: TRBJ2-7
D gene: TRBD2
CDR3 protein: CASSQTAAGDREQYF
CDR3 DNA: TGTGCCAGCAGCCAGACGGCAGCGGGAGATCGAGAGCAGTACTTC

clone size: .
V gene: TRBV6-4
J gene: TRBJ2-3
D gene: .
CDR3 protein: CASSVHLGERGTDTQYF
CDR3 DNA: TGTGCCAGCAGTGTCCACCTAGGGGAAAGGGGCACAGATACGCAGTATTTT

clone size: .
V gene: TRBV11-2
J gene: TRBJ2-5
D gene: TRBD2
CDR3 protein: CASSDPSGITQETQYF
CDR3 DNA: TGTGCCAGCAGCGACCCTAGCGGGATAACCCAAGAGACCCAGTACTTC

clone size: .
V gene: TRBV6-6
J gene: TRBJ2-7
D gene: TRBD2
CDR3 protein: CASSPSSGAYEQYF
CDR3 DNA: TGTGCCAGCAGTCCTTCTAGCGGGGCCTACGAGCAGTACTTC

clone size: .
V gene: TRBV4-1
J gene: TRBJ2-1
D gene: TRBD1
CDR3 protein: CASSQGQGYEQFF
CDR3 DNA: TGCGCCAGCAGCCAAGGACAGGGGTATGAGCAGTTCTTC

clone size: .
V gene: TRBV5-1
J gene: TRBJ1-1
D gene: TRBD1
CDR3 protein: CASSWTGDNTEAFF
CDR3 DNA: TGCGCCAGCAGCTGGACAGGGGACAACACTGAAGCTTTCTTT

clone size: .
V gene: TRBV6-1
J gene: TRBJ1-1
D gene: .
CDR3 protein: CASSAGVMDTEAFF
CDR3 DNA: TGTGCCAGCAGTGCTGGCGTCATGGACACTGAAGCTTTCTTT

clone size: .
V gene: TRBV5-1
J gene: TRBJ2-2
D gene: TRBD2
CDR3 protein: CASSTKPSGSWGNGELFF
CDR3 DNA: TGCGCCAGCAGCACCAAACCTAGCGGGAGTTGGGGCAACGGGGAGCTGTTTTTT

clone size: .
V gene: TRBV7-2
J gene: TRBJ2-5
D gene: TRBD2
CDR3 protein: CASSLAWASGNTETQYF
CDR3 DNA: TGTGCCAGCAGCTTAGCGTGGGCTAGCGGGAATACTGAGACCCAGTACTTC

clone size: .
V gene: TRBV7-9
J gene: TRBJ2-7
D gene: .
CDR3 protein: CASSLPPDTIASEQYF
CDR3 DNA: TGTGCCAGCAGCTTACCCCCGGACACAATAGCAAGCGAGCAGTACTTC

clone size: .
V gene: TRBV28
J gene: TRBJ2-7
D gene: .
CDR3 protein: CASSLLGSEGLSYEQYF
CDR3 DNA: TGTGCCAGCAGTTTATTAGGCAGCGAAGGCCTCTCCTACGAGCAGTACTTC

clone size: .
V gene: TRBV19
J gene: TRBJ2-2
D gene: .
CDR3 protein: CASSMEGEGELFF
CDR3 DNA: TGTGCCAGTAGTATGGAAGGGGAGGGGGAGCTGTTTTTT

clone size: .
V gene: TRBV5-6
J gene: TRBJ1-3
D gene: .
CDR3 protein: CASSLYGAGNTIYF
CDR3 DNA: TGTGCCAGCAGCTTGTACGGGGCCGGAAACACCATATATTTT

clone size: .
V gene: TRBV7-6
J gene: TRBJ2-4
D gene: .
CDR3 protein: CASSFGGAGNIQYF
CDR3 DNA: TGTGCCAGCAGCTTTGGAGGGGCCGGGAACATTCAGTACTTC

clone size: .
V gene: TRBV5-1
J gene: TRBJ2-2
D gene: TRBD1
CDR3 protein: CASSLTGGNGELFF
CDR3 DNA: TGCGCCAGCAGCTTGACAGGGGGTAACGGGGAGCTGTTTTTT

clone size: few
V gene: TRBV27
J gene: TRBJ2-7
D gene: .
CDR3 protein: CASRLIPGTPPYEQYF
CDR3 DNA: TGTGCCAGCAGACTGATTCCCGGGACTCCACCCTACGAGCAGTACTTC

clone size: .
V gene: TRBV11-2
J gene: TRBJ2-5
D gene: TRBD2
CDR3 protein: CASSSRTSGLQETQYF
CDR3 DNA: TGTGCCAGCAGCTCCAGGACTAGCGGGCTTCAAGAGACCCAGTACTTC

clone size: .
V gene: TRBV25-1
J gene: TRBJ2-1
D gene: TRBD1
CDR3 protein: CASSEYHGTDLYNEQFF
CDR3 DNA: TGTGCCAGCAGTGAATATCATGGGACAGATCTCTACAATGAGCAGTTCTTC

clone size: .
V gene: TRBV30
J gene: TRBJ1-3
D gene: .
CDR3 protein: CAWIPMGGSSGNTIYF
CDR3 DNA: TGTGCCTGGATACCAATGGGGGGAAGCTCTGGAAACACCATATATTTT

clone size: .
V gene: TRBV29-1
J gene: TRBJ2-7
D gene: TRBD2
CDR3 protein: CSVVSGTFSYEQYF
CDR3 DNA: TGCAGCGTTGTTAGCGGGACCTTTTCGTACGAGCAGTACTTC

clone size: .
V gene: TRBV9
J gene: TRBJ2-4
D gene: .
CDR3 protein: CASSLDENIQYF
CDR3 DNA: TGTGCCAGCAGCCTAGACGAAAACATTCAGTACTTC

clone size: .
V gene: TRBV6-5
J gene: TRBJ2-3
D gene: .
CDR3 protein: CASSCSNYGDTQYF
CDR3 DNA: TGTGCCAGCAGTTGCTCGAACTATGGGGATACGCAGTATTTT